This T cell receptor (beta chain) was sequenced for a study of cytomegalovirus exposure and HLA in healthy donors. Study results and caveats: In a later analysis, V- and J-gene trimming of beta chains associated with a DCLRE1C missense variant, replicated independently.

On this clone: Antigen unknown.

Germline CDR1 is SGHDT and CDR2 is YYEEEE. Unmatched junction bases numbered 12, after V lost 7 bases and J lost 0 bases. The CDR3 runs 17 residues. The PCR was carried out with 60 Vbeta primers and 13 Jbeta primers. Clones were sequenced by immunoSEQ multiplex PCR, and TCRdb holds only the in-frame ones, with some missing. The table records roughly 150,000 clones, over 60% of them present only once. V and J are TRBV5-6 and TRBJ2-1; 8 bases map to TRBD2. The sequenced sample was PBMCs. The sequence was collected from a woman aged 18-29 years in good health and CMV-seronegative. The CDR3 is CASREAGGAGSYNEQFF. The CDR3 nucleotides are TGTGCCAGCCGAGAGGCGGGAGGTGCAGGCTCCTACAATGAGCAGTTCTTC.